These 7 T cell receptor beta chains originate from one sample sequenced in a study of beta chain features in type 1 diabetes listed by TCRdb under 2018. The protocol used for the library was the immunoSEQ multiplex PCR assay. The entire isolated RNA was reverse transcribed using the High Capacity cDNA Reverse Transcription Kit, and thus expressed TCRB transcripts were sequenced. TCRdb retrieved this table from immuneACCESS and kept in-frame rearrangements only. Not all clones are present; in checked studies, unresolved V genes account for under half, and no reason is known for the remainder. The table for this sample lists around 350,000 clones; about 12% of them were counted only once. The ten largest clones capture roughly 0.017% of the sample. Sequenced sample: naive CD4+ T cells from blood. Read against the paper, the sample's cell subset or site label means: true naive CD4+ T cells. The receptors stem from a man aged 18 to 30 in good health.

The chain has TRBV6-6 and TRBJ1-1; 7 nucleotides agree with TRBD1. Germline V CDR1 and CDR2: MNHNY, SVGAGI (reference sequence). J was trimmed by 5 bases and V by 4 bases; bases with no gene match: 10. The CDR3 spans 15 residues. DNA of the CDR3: TGTGCCAGCAGTTTCGAGACAGGGATCCTAACTGAAGCTTTCTTT. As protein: CASSFETGILTEAFF.

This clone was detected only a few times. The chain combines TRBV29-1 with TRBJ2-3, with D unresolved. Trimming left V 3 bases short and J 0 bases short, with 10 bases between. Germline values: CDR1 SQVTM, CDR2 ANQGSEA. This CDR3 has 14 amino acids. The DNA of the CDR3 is TGCAGCGTTGAGGGTAGCACTAGCACAGATACGCAGTATTTT. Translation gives CSVEGSTSTDTQYF.

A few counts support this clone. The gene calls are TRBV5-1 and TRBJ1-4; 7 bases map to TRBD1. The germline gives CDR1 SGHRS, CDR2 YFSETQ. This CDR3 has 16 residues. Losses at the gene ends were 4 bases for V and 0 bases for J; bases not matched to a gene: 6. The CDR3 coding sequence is TGCGCCAGCAGCCTTAACAGGGGAGCAACTAATGAAAAACTGTTTTTT. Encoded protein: CASSLNRGATNEKLFF.

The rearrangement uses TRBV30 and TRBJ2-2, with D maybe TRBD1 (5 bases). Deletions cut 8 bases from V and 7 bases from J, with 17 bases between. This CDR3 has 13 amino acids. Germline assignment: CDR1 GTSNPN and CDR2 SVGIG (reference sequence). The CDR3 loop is CARQGNLGGELFF. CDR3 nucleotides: TGTGCCCGCCAGGGAAATTTGGGCGGGGAGCTGTTTTTT.

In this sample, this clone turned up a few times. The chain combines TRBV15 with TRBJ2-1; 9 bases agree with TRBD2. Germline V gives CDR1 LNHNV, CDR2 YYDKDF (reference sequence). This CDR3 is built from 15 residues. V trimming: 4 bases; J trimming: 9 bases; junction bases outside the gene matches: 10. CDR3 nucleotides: TGTGCCACCAGCACCGGACTAGCGTGGAATAGTGAGCAGTTCTTC. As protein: CATSTGLAWNSEQFF.

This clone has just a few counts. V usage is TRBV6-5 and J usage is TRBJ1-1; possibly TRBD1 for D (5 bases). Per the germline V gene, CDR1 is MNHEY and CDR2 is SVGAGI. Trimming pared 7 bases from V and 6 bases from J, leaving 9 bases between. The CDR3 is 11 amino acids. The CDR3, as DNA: TGTGCCAGCAAAAGGGGCGCTGAAGCTTTCTTT. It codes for CASKRGAEAFF.

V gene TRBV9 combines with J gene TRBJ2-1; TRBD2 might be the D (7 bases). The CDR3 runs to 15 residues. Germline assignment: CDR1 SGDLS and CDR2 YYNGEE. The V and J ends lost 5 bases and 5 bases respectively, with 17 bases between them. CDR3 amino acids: CASSVREGGHNEQFF. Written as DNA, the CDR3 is TGTGCCAGCAGTGTAAGGGAGGGGGGACACAATGAGCAGTTCTTC. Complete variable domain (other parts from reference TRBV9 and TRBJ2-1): DSGVTQTPKHLITATGQRVTLRCSPRSGDLSVYWYQQSLDQGLQFLIQYYNGEERAKGNILERFSAQQFPDLHSELNLSSLELGDSALYFCASSVREGGHNEQFFGPGTRLTVL.